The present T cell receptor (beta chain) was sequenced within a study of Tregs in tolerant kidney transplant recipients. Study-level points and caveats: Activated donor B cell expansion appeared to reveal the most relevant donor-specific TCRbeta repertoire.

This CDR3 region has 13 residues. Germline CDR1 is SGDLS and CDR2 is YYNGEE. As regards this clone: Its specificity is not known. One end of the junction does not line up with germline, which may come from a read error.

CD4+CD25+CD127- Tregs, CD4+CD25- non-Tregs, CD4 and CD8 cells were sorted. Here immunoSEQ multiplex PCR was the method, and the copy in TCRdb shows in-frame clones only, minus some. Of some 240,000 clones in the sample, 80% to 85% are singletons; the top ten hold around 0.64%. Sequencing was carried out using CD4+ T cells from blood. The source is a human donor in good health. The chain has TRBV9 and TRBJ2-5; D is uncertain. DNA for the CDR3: TGTACCAGCAGCGCCTTAGGTTTAGAGACCCAGTACTTC. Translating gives CTSSALGLETQYF.